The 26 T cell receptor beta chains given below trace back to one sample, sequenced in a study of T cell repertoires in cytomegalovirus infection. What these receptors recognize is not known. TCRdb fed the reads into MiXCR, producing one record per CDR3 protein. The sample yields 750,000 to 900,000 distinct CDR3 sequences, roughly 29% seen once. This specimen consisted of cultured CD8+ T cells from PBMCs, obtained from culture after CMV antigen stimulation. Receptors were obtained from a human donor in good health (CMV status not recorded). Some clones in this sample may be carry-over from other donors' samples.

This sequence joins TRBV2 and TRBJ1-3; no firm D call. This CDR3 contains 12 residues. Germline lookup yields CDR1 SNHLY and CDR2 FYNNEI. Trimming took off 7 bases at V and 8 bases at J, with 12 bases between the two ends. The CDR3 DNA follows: TGTGCCAGCATTGGTGGGCGAGACACCATATATTTT. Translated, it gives CASIGGRDTIYF.

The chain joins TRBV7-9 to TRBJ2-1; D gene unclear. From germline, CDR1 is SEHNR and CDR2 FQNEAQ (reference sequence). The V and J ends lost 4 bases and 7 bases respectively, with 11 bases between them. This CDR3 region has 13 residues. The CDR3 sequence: CASSSRYTNEQFF. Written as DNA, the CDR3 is TGTGCCAGCAGCTCCCGTTACACTAATGAGCAGTTCTTC.

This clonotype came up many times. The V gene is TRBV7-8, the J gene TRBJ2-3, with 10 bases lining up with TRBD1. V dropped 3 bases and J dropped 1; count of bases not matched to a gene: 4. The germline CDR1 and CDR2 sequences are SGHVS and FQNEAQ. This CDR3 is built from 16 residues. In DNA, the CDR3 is TGTGCCAGCAGCTTTTTCGGGACAGGGGGCACAGATACGCAGTATTTT. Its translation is CASSFFGTGGTDTQYF.

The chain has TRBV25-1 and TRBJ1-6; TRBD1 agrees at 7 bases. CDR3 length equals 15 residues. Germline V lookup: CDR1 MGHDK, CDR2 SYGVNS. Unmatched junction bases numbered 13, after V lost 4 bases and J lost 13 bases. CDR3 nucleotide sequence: TGTGCCAGCAGTGCAAGACAGGGCCTAGCTTCGCCCCTCCACTTT. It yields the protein CASSARQGLASPLHF.

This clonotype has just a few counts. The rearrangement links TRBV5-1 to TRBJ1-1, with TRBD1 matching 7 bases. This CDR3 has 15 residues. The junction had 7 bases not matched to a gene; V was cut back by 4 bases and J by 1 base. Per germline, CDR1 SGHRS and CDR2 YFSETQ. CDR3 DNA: TGCGCCAGCAGCGGGAGGGACAGCCAGAACACTGAAGCTTTCTTT. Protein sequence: CASSGRDSQNTEAFF.

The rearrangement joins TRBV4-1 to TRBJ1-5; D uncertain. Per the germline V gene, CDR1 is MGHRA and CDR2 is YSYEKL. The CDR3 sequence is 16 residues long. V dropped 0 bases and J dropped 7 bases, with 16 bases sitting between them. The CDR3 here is CASSQDPLLKSQPQHF. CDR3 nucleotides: TGCGCCAGCAGCCAAGACCCTCTCCTTAAGTCCCAGCCCCAGCATTTT.

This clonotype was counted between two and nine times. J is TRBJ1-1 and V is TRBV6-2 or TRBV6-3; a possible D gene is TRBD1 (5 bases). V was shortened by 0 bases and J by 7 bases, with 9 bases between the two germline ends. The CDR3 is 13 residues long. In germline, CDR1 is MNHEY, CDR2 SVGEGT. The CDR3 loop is CASSYSGVGEAFF. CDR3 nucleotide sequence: TGTGCCAGCAGTTACTCGGGGGTTGGTGAAGCTTTCTTT.

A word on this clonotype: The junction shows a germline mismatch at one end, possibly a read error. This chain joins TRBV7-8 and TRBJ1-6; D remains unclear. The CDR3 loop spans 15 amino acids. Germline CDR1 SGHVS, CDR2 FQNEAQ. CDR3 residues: CTSSLDEGWNSPLHF. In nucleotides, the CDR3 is TGTACCAGCAGCCTGGATGAGGGTTGGAATTCACCCCTCCACTTT. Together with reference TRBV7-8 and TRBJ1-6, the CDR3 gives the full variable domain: GAGVSQSPRYKVAKRGQDVALRCDPISGHVSLFWYQQALGQGPEFLTYFQNEAQLDKSGLPSDRFFAERPEGSVSTLKIQRTQQEDSAVYLCTSSLDEGWNSPLHFGNGTRLTVT.

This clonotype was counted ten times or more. The CDR3 loop reads CASSLLTGGTDTQYF. Written as DNA, the CDR3 is TGTGCCAGCAGCTTATTGACGGGTGGCACAGATACGCAGTATTTT. The genes are TRBV7-8 and TRBJ2-3, with D hard to call. CDR1 is SGHVS and CDR2 is FQNEAQ in the germline V gene. Trimming pared 2 bases from V and 1 base from J, leaving 10 bases between. This CDR3 has 15 amino acids.

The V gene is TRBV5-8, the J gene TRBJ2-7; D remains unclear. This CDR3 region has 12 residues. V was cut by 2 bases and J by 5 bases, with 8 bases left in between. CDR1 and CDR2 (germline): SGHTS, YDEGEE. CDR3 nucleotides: TGTGCCAGCAGCTTCCAGGTGGACGAGCAGTACGTC. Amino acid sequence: CASSFQVDEQYV.

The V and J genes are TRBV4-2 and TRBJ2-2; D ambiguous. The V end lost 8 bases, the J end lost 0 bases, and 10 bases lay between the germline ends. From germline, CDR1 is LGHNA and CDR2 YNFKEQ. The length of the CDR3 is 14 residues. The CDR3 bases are TGTGCCAGCTCCCTTAAACCGAACACCGGGGAGCTGTTTTTT. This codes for CASSLKPNTGELFF.

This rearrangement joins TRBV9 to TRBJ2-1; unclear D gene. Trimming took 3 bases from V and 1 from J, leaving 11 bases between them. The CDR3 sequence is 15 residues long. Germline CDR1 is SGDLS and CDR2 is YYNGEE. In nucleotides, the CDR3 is TGTGCCAGCAGCGATGACTCGACGTCCTACAATGAGCAGTTCTTC. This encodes CASSDDSTSYNEQFF. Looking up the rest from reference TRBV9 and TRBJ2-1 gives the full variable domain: DSGVTQTPKHLITATGQRVTLRCSPRSGDLSVYWYQQSLDQGLQFLIQYYNGEERAKGNILERFSAQQFPDLHSELNLSSLELGDSALYFCASSDDSTSYNEQFFGPGTRLTVL.

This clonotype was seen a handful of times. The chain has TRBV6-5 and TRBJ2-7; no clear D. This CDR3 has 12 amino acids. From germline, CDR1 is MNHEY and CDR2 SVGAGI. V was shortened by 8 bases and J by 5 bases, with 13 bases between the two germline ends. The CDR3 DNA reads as TGTGCCAGCGGCCTACACGAAAACGAGCAGTACTTC. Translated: CASGLHENEQYF.

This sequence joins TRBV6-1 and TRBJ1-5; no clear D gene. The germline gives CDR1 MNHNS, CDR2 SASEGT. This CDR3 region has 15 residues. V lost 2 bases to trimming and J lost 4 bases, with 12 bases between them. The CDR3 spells CASSELGGLNQPQHF. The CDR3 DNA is TGTGCCAGCAGTGAACTTGGAGGGCTGAATCAGCCCCAGCATTTT.

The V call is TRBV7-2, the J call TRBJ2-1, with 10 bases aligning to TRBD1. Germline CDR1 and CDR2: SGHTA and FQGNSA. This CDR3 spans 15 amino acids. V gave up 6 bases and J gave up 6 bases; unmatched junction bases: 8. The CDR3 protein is CASSFNGQGVNEQFF. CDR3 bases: TGTGCCAGCAGTTTTAATGGACAGGGGGTCAATGAGCAGTTCTTC.

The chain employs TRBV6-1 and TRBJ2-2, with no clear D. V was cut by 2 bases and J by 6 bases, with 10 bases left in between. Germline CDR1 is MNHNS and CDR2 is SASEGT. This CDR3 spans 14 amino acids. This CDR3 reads CASSELVLPGELFF. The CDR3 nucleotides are TGTGCCAGCAGTGAACTAGTACTACCCGGGGAGCTGTTTTTT.

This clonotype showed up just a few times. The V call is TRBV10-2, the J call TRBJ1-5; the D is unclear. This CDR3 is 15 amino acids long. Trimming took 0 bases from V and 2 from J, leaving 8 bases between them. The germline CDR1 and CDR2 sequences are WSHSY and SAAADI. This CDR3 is CASSESPYGNQPQHF. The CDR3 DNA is TGCGCCAGCAGTGAGTCCCCATATGGCAATCAGCCCCAGCATTTT.

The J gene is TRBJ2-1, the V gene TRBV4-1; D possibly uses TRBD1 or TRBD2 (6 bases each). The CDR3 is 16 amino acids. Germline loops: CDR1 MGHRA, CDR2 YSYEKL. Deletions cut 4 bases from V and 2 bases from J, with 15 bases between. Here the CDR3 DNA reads TGCGCCAGCAGCCTCGAGAGGGGGGCCCCCTACAATGAGCAGTTCTTC. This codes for CASSLERGAPYNEQFF.

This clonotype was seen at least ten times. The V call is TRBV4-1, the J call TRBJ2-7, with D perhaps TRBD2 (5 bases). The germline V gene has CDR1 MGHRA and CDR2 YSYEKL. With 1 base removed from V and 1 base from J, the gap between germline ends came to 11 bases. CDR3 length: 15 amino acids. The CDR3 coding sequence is TGCGCCAGCAGCCAAGTTTACGGGAATTCCTACGAGCAGTACTTC. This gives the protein CASSQVYGNSYEQYF.

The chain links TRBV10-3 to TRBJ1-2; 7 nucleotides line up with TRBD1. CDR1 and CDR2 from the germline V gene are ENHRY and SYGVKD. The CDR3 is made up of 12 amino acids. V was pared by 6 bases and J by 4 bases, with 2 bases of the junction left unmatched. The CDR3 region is CAIRRGLYGYTF. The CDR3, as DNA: TGTGCCATCAGGAGGGGGCTCTATGGCTACACCTTC.

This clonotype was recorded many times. CDR3 coding DNA: TGTGCCAGCAGTGGACAGGGCGACACCGGGGAGCTGTTTTTT. Residues: CASSGQGDTGELFF. The V gene is TRBV2, the J gene TRBJ2-2, with 7 bases identical to TRBD1. This CDR3 contains 14 residues. From germline, CDR1 is SNHLY and CDR2 FYNNEI. V shed 4 bases, J shed 3 bases, and the junction held 2 bases outside the gene matches.

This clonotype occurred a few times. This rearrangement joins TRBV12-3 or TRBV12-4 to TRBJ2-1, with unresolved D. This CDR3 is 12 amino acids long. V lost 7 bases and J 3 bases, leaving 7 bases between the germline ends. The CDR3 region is CASTYSYNEQFF. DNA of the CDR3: TGTGCCAGCACTTACAGCTACAATGAGCAGTTCTTC.

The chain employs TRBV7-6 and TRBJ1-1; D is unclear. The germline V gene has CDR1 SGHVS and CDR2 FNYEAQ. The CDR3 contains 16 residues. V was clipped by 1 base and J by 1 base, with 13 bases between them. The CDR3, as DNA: TGTGCCAGCAGCTTAGACCCACTGGACGGGAACACTGAAGCTTTCTTT. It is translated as CASSLDPLDGNTEAFF. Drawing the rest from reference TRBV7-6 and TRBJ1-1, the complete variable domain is GAGVSQSPRYKVTKRGQDVALRCDPISGHVSLYWYRQALGQGPEFLTYFNYEAQQDKSGLPNDRFSAERPEGSISTLTIQRTEQRDSAMYRCASSLDPLDGNTEAFFGQGTRLTVV.

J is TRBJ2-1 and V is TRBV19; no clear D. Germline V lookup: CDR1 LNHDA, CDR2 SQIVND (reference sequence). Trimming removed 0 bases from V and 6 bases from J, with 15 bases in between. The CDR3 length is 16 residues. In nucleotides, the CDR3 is TGTGCCAGTAGTATAGATTACTTACGGTGGGGCAATGAGCAGTTCTTC. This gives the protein CASSIDYLRWGNEQFF.

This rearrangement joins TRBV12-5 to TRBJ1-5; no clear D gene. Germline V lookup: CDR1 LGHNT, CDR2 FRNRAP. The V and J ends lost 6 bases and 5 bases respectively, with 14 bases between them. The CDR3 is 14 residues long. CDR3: CASGYDIRDQPQHF. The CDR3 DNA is TGTGCTAGTGGGTACGACATCCGCGATCAGCCCCAGCATTTT.

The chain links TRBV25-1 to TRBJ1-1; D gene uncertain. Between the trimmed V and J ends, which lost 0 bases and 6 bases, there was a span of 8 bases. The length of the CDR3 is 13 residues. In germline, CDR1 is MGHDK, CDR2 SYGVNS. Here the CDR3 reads CASSEYMAAEAFF. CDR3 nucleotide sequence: TGTGCCAGCAGTGAATATATGGCCGCTGAAGCTTTCTTT.